This is a list of T cell receptor beta chains from one sample in a study of cytomegalovirus exposure and HLA in healthy donors. Sequencing used immunoSEQ multiplex PCR; TCRdb keeps in-frame clones, though not all of them. The table includes approximately 110,000 clones, 15% detected once. Sequencing was carried out using PBMCs. The receptors were gathered from a woman aged 18-29 years in good health and CMV-seronegative. Each CDR3 is given with its conserved first and last residue. The order of the fields is clone size, V gene, J gene, D gene, CDR3 DNA, CDR3 protein. A D gene is named only where the DNA matches it firmly. Clone size is given for some rows only: seen once, a few or many times, or a class if the clone is expanded.

NA	TRBV4-2	TRBJ2-3	NA	TGTGCCAGCAGCCAAGATGAGGAGGCGGGACCTTATACGCAGTATTTT	CASSQDEEAGPYTQYF
NA	TRBV27	TRBJ1-1	TRBD1	TGTGCCAGCAGTCCACGACAGGGTTTGAACACTGAAGCTTTCTTT	CASSPRQGLNTEAFF
NA	TRBV6-5	TRBJ2-5	NA	TGTGCCAGCAGCGCCGTGGCTTCCCAAGAGACCCAGTACTTC	CASSAVASQETQYF
NA	TRBV7-2	TRBJ1-1	TRBD1	TGTGCCAGCAGCTTAGGCCGGGACAGCCGGGTGAACACTGAAGCTTTCTTT	CASSLGRDSRVNTEAFF
NA	TRBV27	TRBJ2-5	TRBD2	TGTGCCAGCAGTAAACCCGGGACTAGCGGGAGGGAGACCCAGTACTTC	CASSKPGTSGRETQYF
few	TRBV10-3	TRBJ2-1	TRBD2	TGTGCCATCAGTGACGAAGCGGGGGGGTTTAGGGAGCAGTTCTTC	CAISDEAGGFREQFF
NA	TRBV7-2	TRBJ1-2	NA	TGTGCCAGCAGCTTAGGAGGCCCCAGCACCTTC	CASSLGGPSTF
few	TRBV11-2	TRBJ1-2	NA	TGTGCCAGCAGCTTAGACAGGGGTTCTGGCTACACCTTC	CASSLDRGSGYTF
NA	TRBV6-1	TRBJ2-5	NA	TGTGCCAGCAGTGATGTCCTTGAGACCCAGTACTTC	CASSDVLETQYF
NA	TRBV10-1	TRBJ2-3	NA	TGCGCCAGCAGTGAAGTCAGGGGTGCAGATACGCAGTATTTT	CASSEVRGADTQYF
few	TRBV6-5	TRBJ1-5	NA	TGTGCCAGCAGTTCCGGCAATCAGCCCCAGCATTTT	CASSSGNQPQHF
NA	TRBV4-1	TRBJ2-7	NA	TGCGCCAGCAGCCCAACGCGGGGAAGCGGGTCTGACGAGCAGTACTTC	CASSPTRGSGSDEQYF
NA	TRBV4-2	TRBJ2-5	TRBD2	TGTGCCAGCAGCCAAGTGGCTAGCGGGGGGAAGGAGACCCAGTACTTC	CASSQVASGGKETQYF
NA	TRBV25-1	TRBJ2-1	TRBD2	TGTGCCAGCAGTGAGATCAGCGGGAGGCTCTACAATGAGCAGTTCTTC	CASSEISGRLYNEQFF
NA	TRBV7-6	TRBJ1-2	NA	TGTGCCAGCAGCTTATTGACAGAGAACTATGGCTACACCTTC	CASSLLTENYGYTF
NA	TRBV4-2	TRBJ2-7	TRBD1	TGTGCCAGCAGCCAAGCCCCGGACAGGGGCAACGAGCAGTACTTC	CASSQAPDRGNEQYF
NA	TRBV30	TRBJ1-5	TRBD1	TGTGCCTGGAGTGTAACGACAGGGGCTCAGCCCCAGCATTTT	CAWSVTTGAQPQHF
NA	TRBV5-4	TRBJ2-1	NA	TGTGCCAGCAGCTTGTCCCGACCCCCAGGGGAGGAGCAGTTCTTC	CASSLSRPPGEEQFF
NA	TRBV19	TRBJ1-2	TRBD1	TGTGCCAGTAGCCCGGGACAGTCGAACTATGGCTACACCTTC	CASSPGQSNYGYTF
few	TRBV5-1	TRBJ1-1	TRBD1	TGCGCCAGCAGGGACAGGGGCTGGGACACTGAAGCTTTCTTT	CASRDRGWDTEAFF
few	TRBV9	TRBJ2-1	NA	TGTGCCAGCAGCGTAGGACCCGGGAGCGGCGAGCAGTTCTTC	CASSVGPGSGEQFF
once	TRBV28	TRBJ2-7	TRBD2	TGTGCCAGCAACAAAGTAGCGGGAGCCTACGAGCAGTACTTC	CASNKVAGAYEQYF
few	TRBV19	TRBJ1-5	TRBD1	TGTGCCAGTAGCCTATTGACAGGGGGGGAAGTGGATCAGCCCCAGCATTTT	CASSLLTGGEVDQPQHF
NA	TRBV5-1	TRBJ1-1	NA	TGCGCCAGCAGCTGGACGGTGGGGGCGCGTACTGAAGCTTTCTTT	CASSWTVGARTEAFF
NA	TRBV28	TRBJ2-7	TRBD2	TGTGCCAGCAGCCACCCTGGACTAGCGGGAGCGGCTCAGTACTTC	CASSHPGLAGAAQYF
NA	TRBV10-1	TRBJ1-1	TRBD1	TGCGCCACATCGAGGACAGGGGGCACTGAAGCTTTCTTT	CATSRTGGTEAFF
NA	TRBV4-1	TRBJ2-1	TRBD2	TGCGCCAGCAGCCTTTCCCAGGGTTTCGCGGGAGGAAACGGTGAGCAGTTCTTC	CASSLSQGFAGGNGEQFF
NA	TRBV2	TRBJ2-5	TRBD2	TGTGCCAGCAGTGTACTAGCGGGAGAGACCCAGTACTTC	CASSVLAGETQYF
NA	TRBV4-1	TRBJ2-5	NA	TGCGCCAGCAGCCCGCGGGTCCAAGAGACCCAGTACTTC	CASSPRVQETQYF
few	TRBV30	TRBJ1-1	NA	TGTGCCTGGAGTGTACCTGGCATGAACACTGAAGCTTTCTTT	CAWSVPGMNTEAFF
few	TRBV2	TRBJ2-5	TRBD1	TGTGCCAGCAGAGGGGGACAGTACCAAGAGACCCAGTACTTC	CASRGGQYQETQYF
few	TRBV5-1	TRBJ1-1	NA	TGCGCCAGCAGCTCTACCCCGAACACTGAAGCTTTCTTT	CASSSTPNTEAFF
NA	TRBV6-1	TRBJ2-5	TRBD2	TGTGCCAGCAGTGAAATCGCGGGGGAGGATCAAGAGACCCAGTACTTC	CASSEIAGEDQETQYF
many	TRBV6-4	TRBJ2-2	TRBD1	TGTGCCAGCAGTGACGGACAGGGGGCCGGGGAGCTGTTTTTT	CASSDGQGAGELFF
NA	TRBV28	TRBJ1-2	NA	TGTGCCAGCAGCGCAGGCCCCTTCGGAAACTATGGCTACACCTTC	CASSAGPFGNYGYTF
NA	TRBV27	TRBJ2-1	TRBD1	TGTGCCAGCAGCAAAGACCGGGACAGGGTCTACAATGAGCAGTTCTTC	CASSKDRDRVYNEQFF
few	TRBV9	TRBJ2-5	TRBD2	TGTGCCAGCAGCGTAGAGGTGGGCGGGAGTAGGGAGACCCAGTACTTC	CASSVEVGGSRETQYF
NA	TRBV14	TRBJ2-3	NA	TGTGCCAGCAGTCTAGTTGGTGGTAGCACAGATACGCAGTATTTT	CASSLVGGSTDTQYF
few	TRBV19	TRBJ1-6	NA	TGTGCCAGTAGTGGCCCGGGACTGGATTCACCCCTCCACTTT	CASSGPGLDSPLHF
few	TRBV29-1	TRBJ1-1	TRBD1	TGCAGCGCCCTGACAGGGTCGAACACTGAAGCTTTCTTT	CSALTGSNTEAFF
few	TRBV27	TRBJ2-1	NA	TGTGCCAGCAGTTCCCTCCCACAGGGAGCATACAATGAGCAGTTCTTC	CASSSLPQGAYNEQFF
few	TRBV15	TRBJ2-6	TRBD1	TGTGCCACCAGTCCGGACAGGGCCAGTGGGGCCAACGTCCTGACTTTC	CATSPDRASGANVLTF
few	TRBV9	TRBJ1-1	TRBD1	TGTGCCAGCAGCCCGGACAGGCCTGAAGCTTTCTTT	CASSPDRPEAFF
NA	TRBV19	TRBJ2-3	TRBD2	TGTGCCAGTAGAAGCGGGAGGGCCCGGACTACAGATACGCAGTATTTT	CASRSGRARTTDTQYF
NA	TRBV2	TRBJ1-5	TRBD1	TGTGCCAGCAGCGGACTACAGGGGTCTAATCAGCCCCAGCATTTT	CASSGLQGSNQPQHF
NA	TRBV4-1	TRBJ2-2	NA	TGCGCCAGCAGCCAAGAAGCAGGCAGGGGGGAGCTGTTTTTT	CASSQEAGRGELFF
few	TRBV19	TRBJ1-4	NA	TGTGCCAGTAGTAGGACGGGGGAGGGGCAAGAAAAACTGTTTTTT	CASSRTGEGQEKLFF